This T cell receptor beta chain derives from a study of T-cell reconstitution after alpha-beta-depleted transplantation in children. Unique molecular identifiers were incorporated when the TCRbeta library was constructed. TCRdb reprocessed the PCR reads with MiXCR, giving one entry per CDR3 protein. The sample comprises about 540,000 distinct CDR3 sequences, around 17% of which are singletons, and roughly 3.3% rests with the top ten. A few counts support this clonotype. The clonotype was recovered from a human donor who donated a stem cell graft to a child with acute lymphoblastic leukemia. The sequencing used PBMCs from the stem cell graft donor, collected from the stem cell graft.

The CDR3 DNA follows: TGTGCCATCAGTGATGTTCCGGGACTAGGGCTTCGTGGAAGTTCCTACGAGCAGTACTTC. Its translation is CAISDVPGLGLRGSSYEQYF. The chain couples TRBV10-3 to TRBJ2-7, with 8 positions matching TRBD2. Looked up from germline, CDR1 is ENHRY and CDR2 is SYGVKD. V shed 3 bases, J shed 1 base, and the junction held 20 bases outside the gene matches. The CDR3 runs 20 residues.